The present TCR beta chain was sequenced within a study of shared clonotypes between healthy human individuals. Study overall: Every donor yielded three CD4 naive, three CD4 memory, two CD8 naive and one CD8 memory plate. Study-level results: Larger estimated richness was generally seen in naive subsets than in memory subsets. Sharing across four donors was seen in about 5% of naive CD4 clonotypes.

The naive CD8 population came from CD45RO-negative cells selected for CCR7, without terminally differentiated effector memory CD45RA+ cells. The CDR3 runs 13 residues. Note on this clone: Its antigen remains unidentified.

Sequencing was performed with immunoSEQ multiplex PCR; in TCRdb, only in-frame clones are kept and a portion is missing. This sample has under 1 million clones, with nearly 95% found just once. The V and J genes are TRBV21-1 and TRBJ2-1; the D call in the table, TRBD2, was not verified against the DNA. TRBV21-1 is recorded as a pseudogene. The sequencing input was naive CD8+ T cells sorted from blood. This TCR was recovered from a man between 25 and 39 years old in good health. CDR3 DNA sequence: TGTGCCAGCAGCAAATTCGGGGGCAATGAGCAGTTCTTC. Its protein product is CASSKFGGNEQFF.